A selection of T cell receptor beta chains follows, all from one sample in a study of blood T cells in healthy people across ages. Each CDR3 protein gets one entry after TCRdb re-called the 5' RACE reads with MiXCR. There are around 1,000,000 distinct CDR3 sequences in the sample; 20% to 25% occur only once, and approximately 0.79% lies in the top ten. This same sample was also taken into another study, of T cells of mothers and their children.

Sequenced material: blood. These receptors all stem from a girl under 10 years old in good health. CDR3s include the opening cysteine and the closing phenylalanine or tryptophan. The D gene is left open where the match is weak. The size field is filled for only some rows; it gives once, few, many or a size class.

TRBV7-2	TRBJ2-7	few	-	TGTGCCAGCAGCTATCCGTCCAGACCCTACGAGCAGTACTTC	CASSYPSRPYEQYF
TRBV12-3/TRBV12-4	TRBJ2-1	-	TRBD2	TGTGCCAGCAGCACCTTAAACCTAGCGGGGAGATACAATGAGCAGTTCTTC	CASSTLNLAGRYNEQFF
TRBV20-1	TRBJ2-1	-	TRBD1	TGCAGTCGCAGGGACAGATACAATGAGCAGTTCTTC	CSRRDRYNEQFF
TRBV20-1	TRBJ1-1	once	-	TGCAGTGCAACCGGGACCCAGAACACTGAAGCTTTCTTT	CSATGTQNTEAFF
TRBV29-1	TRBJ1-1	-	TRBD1	TGCAGCGTTGGACGCACAGGGGGAAACACTGAAGCTTTCTTT	CSVGRTGGNTEAFF
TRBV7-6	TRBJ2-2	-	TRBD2	TGTGCCAGCAGCTCAAGACTAGCGGTGAACACCGGGGAGCTGTTTTTT	CASSSRLAVNTGELFF
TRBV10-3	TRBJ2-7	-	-	TGTGCCATCACCGACGTGGAGGGGTACGAGCAGTACTTC	CAITDVEGYEQYF
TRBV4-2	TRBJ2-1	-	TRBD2	TGTGCCAGCAGCCGTCCAGCGGGAGGGAGTGACAATGAGCAGTTCTTC	CASSRPAGGSDNEQFF
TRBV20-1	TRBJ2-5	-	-	TGCAGTGGGACGGGGACTCTCCAAGAGACCCAGTACTTC	CSGTGTLQETQYF
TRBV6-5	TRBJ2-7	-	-	TGTGCCAGCAGTTACTCGATTGGGCAGGGTAAAGAGCAGTACTTC	CASSYSIGQGKEQYF
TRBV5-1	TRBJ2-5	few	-	TGCGCCAGCAGCTTGGCTTCCGGGAGTCTTCCCCAAGAGACCCAGTACTTC	CASSLASGSLPQETQYF
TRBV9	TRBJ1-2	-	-	TGTGCCAGCAGCCCCTACGGGAGCAACTATGTCTACACCTTC	CASSPYGSNYVYTF
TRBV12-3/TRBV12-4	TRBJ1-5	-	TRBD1	TGTGCCAGCACCCCATCGGGACAGAGAGGGCCCCAGCATTTT	CASTPSGQRGPQHF
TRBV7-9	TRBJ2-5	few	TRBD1	TGTGCCAGCAGCTCGCCGGGACAGGGGGCAGGGCAGTACTTC	CASSSPGQGAGQYF
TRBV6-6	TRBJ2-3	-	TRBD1	TGTGCCAGCAGTTACTCCGGGACAGGGACCGATACGCAGTATTTT	CASSYSGTGTDTQYF
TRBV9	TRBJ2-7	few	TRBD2	TGTGCCAGCAGCGTAGGAGAACTAGCGGGACGTTCCTACGAGCAGTACTTC	CASSVGELAGRSYEQYF
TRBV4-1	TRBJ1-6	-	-	TGCGCCAGCAGCCACTGGGATTCACCCCTCCACTTT	CASSHWDSPLHF
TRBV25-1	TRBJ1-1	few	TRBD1	TGTGCCAGCAGTGTCTTCCAGGGGGCCAACACTGAAGCTTTCTTT	CASSVFQGANTEAFF
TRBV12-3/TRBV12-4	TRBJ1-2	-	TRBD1	TGTGCCAGCAGTTTAGAGGTGCAGGGGGCCTATGGCTACACCTTC	CASSLEVQGAYGYTF
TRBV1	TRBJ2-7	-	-	TGCACCAGCAGCCAAGAAACGAGAGATACCTACGAGCAGTACTTC	CTSSQETRDTYEQYF
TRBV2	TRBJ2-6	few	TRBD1	TGTGCCAGCAGTCACCAGGGGGAAGCTGGGGCCAACGTCCTGACTTTC	CASSHQGEAGANVLTF
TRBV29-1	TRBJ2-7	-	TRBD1	TGCAGCGCGCTGGGACAGGGTGTCTCCTACGAGCAGTACTTC	CSALGQGVSYEQYF
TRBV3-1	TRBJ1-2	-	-	TGTACCAGCAGCCAAGAAGAAGGCTACACCTTC	CTSSQEEGYTF
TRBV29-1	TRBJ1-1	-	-	TGCAGCGGAGCCTACACCGGAAGGAACACTGAAGCTTTCTTT	CSGAYTGRNTEAFF
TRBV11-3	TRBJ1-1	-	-	TGTGCCAGCAGCCCTGGGGGCTTCGGCGAAGCTTTCTTT	CASSPGGFGEAFF
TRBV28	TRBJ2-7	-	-	TGTGCCAGCAGCGTTAGACAGTTAAGCTACGAGCAGTACTTC	CASSVRQLSYEQYF
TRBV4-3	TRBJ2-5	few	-	TGCGCCAGCAGCCAGTTCCAGTCCGAAGAAGAGACCCAGTACTTC	CASSQFQSEEETQYF
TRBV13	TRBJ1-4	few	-	TGTGCCAGCAGCTTAGGAAGAAGTAATGAAAAACTGTTTTTT	CASSLGRSNEKLFF
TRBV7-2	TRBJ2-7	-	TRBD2	TGTGCCAGCAGCTTAGGTGGGCGGGGGGGGTCCTACGAGCAGTACTTC	CASSLGGRGGSYEQYF
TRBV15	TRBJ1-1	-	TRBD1	TGTGCCACCAGCCTTAACACAGGGGGGAACACTGAAGCTTTCTTT	CATSLNTGGNTEAFF
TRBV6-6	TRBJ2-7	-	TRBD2	TGTGCCAGCAGTTACTTACTAGCGGGGGCGACCTACGAGCAGTACTTC	CASSYLLAGATYEQYF
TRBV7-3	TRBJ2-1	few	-	TGTGCCAGCAGCCCCCTAGGGACTCTCCTCCTGGATGAGCAGTTCTTC	CASSPLGTLLLDEQFF
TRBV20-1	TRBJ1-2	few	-	TGCAGTGCCCCCTCCGGGACCTTGGGAGGCTACACCTTC	CSAPSGTLGGYTF
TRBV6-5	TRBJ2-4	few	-	TGTGCCAGCAGTTCTTCAGTAGAAAACATTCAGTACTTC	CASSSSVENIQYF
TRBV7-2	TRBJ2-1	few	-	TGTGCCAGCAGCTCACCTCAAGCCAATGAGCAGTTCTTC	CASSSPQANEQFF
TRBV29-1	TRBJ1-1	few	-	TGCAGCGTAAGAGGGGTAAAGGGTGAAGCTTTCTTT	CSVRGVKGEAFF
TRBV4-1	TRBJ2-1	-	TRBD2	TGCGCCAGCAGCCAAGTTTCTAGCGGGGGAGTCTACAATGAGCAGTTCTTC	CASSQVSSGGVYNEQFF
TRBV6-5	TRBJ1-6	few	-	TGTGCCAGCAGGGAGGACAGTAATTCACCCCTCCACTTT	CASREDSNSPLHF
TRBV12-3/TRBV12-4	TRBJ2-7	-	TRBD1	TGTGCCAGCAGGCCCCTGACAGGGGGGGCCTACGAGCAGTACTTC	CASRPLTGGAYEQYF
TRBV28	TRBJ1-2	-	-	TGTGCCAGCACCTCGGAGGGAGGACAATATGGCTACACCTTC	CASTSEGGQYGYTF
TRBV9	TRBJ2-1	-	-	TGTGCCAGCAGCGTCGATACAGGGTACGAGCAGTTCTTC	CASSVDTGYEQFF